This record covers a single T cell receptor (beta chain). Germline lookup yields CDR1 MNHNY and CDR2 SVGAGI (reference sequence). V gave up 3 bases and J gave up 6 bases, with 11 bases separating them. The CDR3 is 13 residues long. This entry is derived from a study of blood T cell repertoires in COVID-19. Assay: immunoSEQ multiplex PCR; the TCRdb copy retains only in-frame clones and omits some. The sample yields about 190,000 clones, about 84% seen once. The chain couples TRBV6-6 to TRBJ1-1; D possibly corresponds to TRBD1 (5 bases). The sequence was obtained from a young woman with acute or convalescent COVID-19. The sequenced sample consisted of peripheral blood. Here the CDR3 DNA reads TGTGCCAGCAGTTATGACACAGGAGCTGAAGCTTTCTTT. Its protein product is CASSYDTGAEAFF.